Presented here are 21 T cell receptor beta chains from one specimen sequenced in a study of T cells after yellow fever vaccination. TCRdb itself ran the 5' RACE reads through MiXCR, one entry per CDR3 protein. The sample lists hundreds of thousands of distinct CDR3 sequences, over 4% seen once, with 20% to 25% in the top ten. Sequenced material: PBMCs, taken 5 days after the yellow fever booster vaccination. The receptors were sampled from a young man who received the YFV17D yellow fever vaccine.

V and J are TRBV7-6 and TRBJ2-3; D is tentatively TRBD1 or TRBD2 (5 bases each). The CDR3 length is 17 residues. Per the germline V gene, CDR1 is SGHVS and CDR2 is FNYEAQ. The V gene lost 3 bases and the J gene lost 4 bases, with 20 bases spanning the gap. CDR3 DNA sequence: TGTGCCAGCAGCTTGTCTGTCTTATATGGGGACGCAGATACGCAGTATTTT. Its translation is CASSLSVLYGDADTQYF.

This clonotype was counted a few times. The chain combines TRBV18 with TRBJ2-3; D gene ambiguous. Germline-derived CDR1 and CDR2 are KGHSH and LQKENI. The CDR3 totals 14 residues. V lost 3 bases, J lost 2 bases, and 9 bases lay in between. In nucleotides, the CDR3 is TGTGCCAGCTCACCGAAAGGGTACACAGATACGCAGTATTTT. It specifies CASSPKGYTDTQYF.

The chain employs TRBV20-1 and TRBJ2-4; possible D gene TRBD1, 5 bases. Trimming removed 5 bases from V and 0 bases from J, with 8 bases in between. The CDR3 length is 13 residues. The germline gives CDR1 DFQATT, CDR2 SNEGSKA (reference sequence). DNA of the CDR3: TGCAGTGCTTCCAGGGTAGCCAAAAACATTCAGTACTTC. Protein: CSASRVAKNIQYF.

This clonotype was recorded at least ten times. V and J are TRBV15 and TRBJ2-7; a possible D gene is TRBD1 (5 bases). This CDR3 region has 11 residues. Looked up from germline, CDR1 is LNHNV and CDR2 is YYDKDF (reference sequence). Trimming cost V 8 bases and J 3 bases, with 8 bases left between them. Written as DNA, the CDR3 is TGTGCCACCTCCCAGGGCTACGAGCAGTACTTC. Residues: CATSQGYEQYF.

This chain connects TRBV18 to TRBJ2-6; D is unclear. V gave up 3 bases and J gave up 0 bases, with 6 bases separating them. CDR1 KGHSH and CDR2 LQKENI come from the germline V gene. The CDR3 runs to 15 residues. The CDR3 DNA reads as TGTGCCAGCTCACCGTCCATCTCTGGGGCCAACGTCCTGACTTTC. Translated: CASSPSISGANVLTF. Drawing the rest from reference TRBV18 and TRBJ2-6, the complete variable domain is NAGVMQNPRHLVRRRGQEARLRCSPMKGHSHVYWYRQLPEEGLKFMVYLQKENIIDESGMPKERFSAEFPKEGPSILRIQQVVRGDSAAYFCASSPSISGANVLTFGAGSRLTVL.

This clonotype was detected a few times. V and J are TRBV6-5 and TRBJ1-1; perhaps TRBD1 as D (6 bases). Trimming removed 0 bases at V and 6 bases at J, with 23 bases between. Looked up from germline, CDR1 is MNHEY and CDR2 is SVGAGI. This CDR3 region has 18 residues. DNA of the CDR3: TGTGCCAGCAGTTACTCGAGGGAAAGGGGGAGGCGTGCGCCTGAAGCTTTCTTT. As protein: CASSYSRERGRRAPEAFF.

This clonotype has just a few counts. This rearrangement joins TRBV29-1 to TRBJ2-3; perhaps TRBD2 as D (6 bases). This CDR3 has 12 amino acids. V gave up 7 bases and J gave up 0 bases, with 8 bases separating them. Germline V gene lookup returns CDR1 SQVTM and CDR2 ANQGSEA. CDR3 residues: CSGRASTDTQYF. CDR3 coding DNA: TGCAGCGGGAGGGCTAGCACAGATACGCAGTATTTT.

This chain uses TRBV6-2 or TRBV6-3 with TRBJ2-1, with D possibly being TRBD1 (5 bases). Germline lookup yields CDR1 MNHEY and CDR2 SVGEGT. The CDR3 totals 15 residues. The ends were cut back, 4 bases at V and 4 bases at J, with 14 bases in the middle. The CDR3 nucleotides are TGTGCCAGCAGTTCCCAGGGCGTCCAGTACAATGAGCAGTTCTTC. Amino acids: CASSSQGVQYNEQFF.

The chain is built from TRBV6-1 and TRBJ2-3, with 13 bases fitting TRBD2. Looked up from germline, CDR1 is MNHNS and CDR2 is SASEGT. The CDR3 has 18 amino acids. V lost 2 bases and J lost 2; bases outside the gene matches: 7. The CDR3 DNA reads TGTGCCAGCAGTGAATTAACTAGCGGGGGGGTAGTCACAGATACGCAGTATTTT. Translation gives CASSELTSGGVVTDTQYF.

The V call is TRBV5-1, the J call TRBJ1-2; tentative D call: TRBD1 (5 bases). The germline V gene has CDR1 SGHRS and CDR2 YFSETQ. The CDR3 extends over 12 amino acids. Between the trimmed V and J ends, which lost 0 bases and 8 bases, there was a span of 8 bases. The CDR3 sequence is CASSLDQGGYTF. The CDR3 DNA reads as TGCGCCAGCAGCTTGGACCAGGGAGGCTACACCTTC.

This clonotype was detected many times. A read error may account for a junction end that differs from germline. This chain uses TRBV5-1 with TRBJ2-5; possibly TRBD1 or TRBD2 for D (5 bases each). Germline CDR1 is SGHRS and CDR2 is YFSETQ. There are 12 residues in the CDR3. Here the CDR3 DNA reads TGTGCCAGCAGCTTAGAGGGGGAGACCCAGTACTTC. It encodes CASSLEGETQYF.

In its sample, this clonotype was seen many times. This chain uses TRBV5-1 with TRBJ2-3, with 8 bases matching TRBD2. Per germline, CDR1 SGHRS and CDR2 YFSETQ. CDR3 length: 15 amino acids. V lost 1 base to trimming and J lost 5 bases; unmatched junction nucleotides: 6. The CDR3 nucleotides read TGCGCCAGCAGCTTGTTTAGCGGGGTTAGAGATACGCAGTATTTT. This translates into CASSLFSGVRDTQYF. The full variable domain, rest sourced from reference TRBV5-1 and TRBJ2-3, is KAGVTQTPRYLIKTRGQQVTLSCSPISGHRSVSWYQQTPGQGLQFLFEYFSETQRNKGNFPGRFSGRQFSNSRSEMNVSTLELGDSALYLCASSLFSGVRDTQYFGPGTRLTVL.

This clonotype showed up just a few times. This chain links TRBV7-9 with TRBJ1-5; D gene uncertain. V lost 0 bases to trimming and J lost 4 bases, with 7 bases between them. CDR1 and CDR2 (germline): SEHNR, FQNEAQ (reference sequence). The CDR3 is 14 residues long. CDR3 sequence (DNA): TGTGCCAGCAGCTTAGCGGACGGGAATCAGCCCCAGCATTTT. Protein sequence: CASSLADGNQPQHF.

The chain is built from TRBV5-1 and TRBJ1-1; 7 nucleotides match TRBD1. Germline assignment: CDR1 SGHRS and CDR2 YFSETQ. This CDR3 has 15 amino acids. The trim removed 6 bases at V and 4 bases at J, leaving 12 bases unmatched. CDR3 loop: CASTPTAGGGTEAFF. CDR3 DNA sequence: TGCGCCAGCACGCCGACCGCAGGGGGAGGCACTGAAGCTTTCTTT. Full variable domain (missing parts from reference TRBV5-1 and TRBJ1-1): KAGVTQTPRYLIKTRGQQVTLSCSPISGHRSVSWYQQTPGQGLQFLFEYFSETQRNKGNFPGRFSGRQFSNSRSEMNVSTLELGDSALYLCASTPTAGGGTEAFFGQGTRLTVV.

The chain carries TRBV18 and TRBJ1-5, with D tentatively TRBD1 (5 bases). The length of the CDR3 is 15 residues. Trimming removed 5 bases from V and 4 bases from J, with 15 bases in between. The germline CDR1 and CDR2 sequences are KGHSH and LQKENI. The CDR3 nucleotides read TGTGCCAGCTCAACAACAACAGGTAGTAATCAGCCCCAGCATTTT. Translating gives CASSTTTGSNQPQHF.

This clonotype showed up just a few times. The chain combines TRBV7-8 with TRBJ2-5, with a weak D call TRBD2 (5 bases). The CDR3 extends over 14 amino acids. In germline, CDR1 is SGHVS, CDR2 FQNEAQ. Trimming stripped 4 bases from V and 3 bases from J, with 12 bases between. The chain's CDR3 is CASSSGWEKETQYF. The CDR3 DNA follows: TGTGCCAGCAGCTCGGGATGGGAAAAAGAGACCCAGTACTTC.

This clonotype was counted between two and nine times. The V gene is TRBV20-1, the J gene TRBJ2-5; the match to TRBD2 covers 8 bases. With 6 bases clipped from V and 5 bases from J, the junction kept 14 bases outside the gene matches. The length of the CDR3 is 15 residues. Germline V gene sequence: CDR1 DFQATT, CDR2 SNEGSKA (reference sequence). CDR3 sequence: CSAGETSVRRETQYF. CDR3 coding DNA: TGCAGTGCAGGGGAGACTAGCGTCCGACGTGAGACCCAGTACTTC.

This clonotype was counted between two and nine times. The chain couples TRBV4-3 to TRBJ2-5; D unclear. CDR1 LGHNA and CDR2 YSLEER come from the germline V gene. Trimming removed 3 bases at V and 0 bases at J, with 11 bases between. The length of the CDR3 is 15 residues. The CDR3 spells CASSHAVTNQETQYF. CDR3 nucleotides: TGCGCCAGCAGCCACGCCGTAACAAACCAAGAGACCCAGTACTTC.

In the case of this clonotype: Given a much more abundant clone one base away, this may be a read error. In DNA form, the CDR3 reads TGTGCCAGCAGCCTCGGACAGGACTACGAGCAGTACTTC. It encodes CASSLGQDYEQYF. The rearrangement uses TRBV12-3 or TRBV12-4 and TRBJ2-7; 7 nucleotides agree with TRBD1. V trimming: 6 bases; J trimming: 3 bases; junction bases outside the gene matches: 5. This CDR3 comprises 13 residues.

The V gene is TRBV6-1, the J gene TRBJ1-2, with D possibly TRBD1 on 6 matching bases. CDR3 length equals 13 residues. Germline V CDR1 and CDR2: MNHNS, SASEGT. Trimming took 2 bases from V and 3 from J, leaving 7 bases between them. The CDR3 spells CASSETGYYGYTF. The CDR3 DNA sequence: TGTGCCAGCAGTGAAACAGGGTACTATGGCTACACCTTC.

In its sample, this clonotype was seen many times. The chain is built from TRBV12-5 and TRBJ2-3, with D unresolved. In germline, CDR1 is LGHNT, CDR2 FRNRAP. Trimming took off 4 bases at V and 9 bases at J, with 11 bases between the two ends. The CDR3 has 12 amino acids. The DNA of the CDR3 is TGTGCTAGTGGTTCCGCGGCGACAACGCAGTATTTT. This encodes CASGSAATTQYF. Looking up the rest from reference TRBV12-5 and TRBJ2-3 gives the full variable domain: DARVTQTPRHKVTEMGQEVTMRCQPILGHNTVFWYRQTMMQGLELLAYFRNRAPLDDSGMPKDRFSAEMPDATLATLKIQPSEPRDSAVYFCASGSAATTQYFGPGTRLTVL.